These T cell receptor beta chains were read from a single sample in a study of cytomegalovirus exposure and HLA in healthy donors. TCRdb's copy holds only in-frame clones and misses some; the assay was immunoSEQ multiplex PCR. The table shows more than 95,000 clones, with about 80% occurring only once. The sequenced material came from PBMCs. All receptors derive from a woman aged 45 to 65 in good health and CMV-seronegative. Each CDR3 is given with its conserved first and last residue. Fields, in order: J gene, clone size, CDR3 length, D gene, V gene, CDR3 DNA, CDR3 protein. The D gene is left open where the match is weak. The listing skips clone size in some rows; elsewhere it reads once, few, many or a size class.

j_call: TRBJ1-2; clone_size: NA; cdr3_length: 14; d_call: NA; v_call: TRBV7-9; cdr3_nt: TGTGCCAGCAGCTTATCCGGACAGAGCTATGGCTACACCTTC; cdr3_aa: CASSLSGQSYGYTF
j_call: TRBJ1-2; clone_size: medium-sized; cdr3_length: 15; d_call: NA; v_call: TRBV27; cdr3_nt: TGTGCCAGCAGTGTCTCCGGGACTACCTCCTATGGCTACACCTTC; cdr3_aa: CASSVSGTTSYGYTF
j_call: TRBJ2-7; clone_size: NA; cdr3_length: 14; d_call: TRBD2; v_call: TRBV27; cdr3_nt: TGTGCCAGCAGAGGGACTAGCAGCTCCTACGAGCAGTACTTC; cdr3_aa: CASRGTSSSYEQYF
j_call: TRBJ2-1; clone_size: NA; cdr3_length: 15; d_call: NA; v_call: TRBV18; cdr3_nt: TGTGCCAGCTCACTTGACAGAGGAACCTACAATGAGCAGTTCTTC; cdr3_aa: CASSLDRGTYNEQFF
j_call: TRBJ1-1; clone_size: NA; cdr3_length: 15; d_call: TRBD1; v_call: TRBV4-3; cdr3_nt: TGCGCCAGCAGCCAAGATCGACAGGGTATCAGGGAAGCTTTCTTT; cdr3_aa: CASSQDRQGIREAFF
j_call: TRBJ2-2; clone_size: NA; cdr3_length: 20; d_call: TRBD2; v_call: TRBV7-8; cdr3_nt: TGTGCCAGCAGCTTCGGTCTAGCGGGAGCCAGGGGAAAAAACACCGGGGAGCTGTTTTTT; cdr3_aa: CASSFGLAGARGKNTGELFF
j_call: TRBJ1-2; clone_size: NA; cdr3_length: 15; d_call: NA; v_call: TRBV7-9; cdr3_nt: TGTGCCAGCAGCTTGGAGACAGGTCGGTTCTATGGCTACACCTTC; cdr3_aa: CASSLETGRFYGYTF
j_call: TRBJ1-4; clone_size: NA; cdr3_length: 16; d_call: TRBD1; v_call: TRBV9; cdr3_nt: TGTGCCAGCAGCGTAGGGGGGACAGGTTATAATGAAAAACTGTTTTTT; cdr3_aa: CASSVGGTGYNEKLFF
j_call: TRBJ1-3; clone_size: NA; cdr3_length: 17; d_call: TRBD1; v_call: TRBV7-6; cdr3_nt: TGTGCCAGCAGCTTAGCGAGGACAGGGGTTGACCGAAACACCATATATTTT; cdr3_aa: CASSLARTGVDRNTIYF
j_call: TRBJ1-4; clone_size: NA; cdr3_length: 14; d_call: TRBD1; v_call: TRBV6-1; cdr3_nt: TGTGCCAGCGGCCGGACAGGGCCGAATGAAAAACTGTTTTTT; cdr3_aa: CASGRTGPNEKLFF
j_call: TRBJ2-3; clone_size: NA; cdr3_length: 12; d_call: TRBD2; v_call: TRBV29-1; cdr3_nt: TGCAGCGGGAGGGGAGGGACAGATACGCAGTATTTT; cdr3_aa: CSGRGGTDTQYF
j_call: TRBJ1-1; clone_size: NA; cdr3_length: 14; d_call: NA; v_call: TRBV7-2; cdr3_nt: TGTGCCAGCAGCTTAATGCAGGCGAACACTGAAGCTTTCTTT; cdr3_aa: CASSLMQANTEAFF
j_call: TRBJ1-1; clone_size: NA; cdr3_length: 13; d_call: NA; v_call: TRBV7-6; cdr3_nt: TGTGCCAGCAGCTTTAGGGGTGGGACTGAAGCTTTCTTT; cdr3_aa: CASSFRGGTEAFF
j_call: TRBJ2-7; clone_size: NA; cdr3_length: 16; d_call: TRBD2; v_call: TRBV4-2; cdr3_nt: TGTGCCAGCAGCCAAGAGGTAGCGGGAGCTTACTACGAGCAGTACTTC; cdr3_aa: CASSQEVAGAYYEQYF
j_call: TRBJ2-3; clone_size: NA; cdr3_length: 14; d_call: TRBD1; v_call: TRBV2; cdr3_nt: TGTGCCAGTAACAGGGGATATGGCACAAATACGCAGTATTTT; cdr3_aa: CASNRGYGTNTQYF
j_call: TRBJ2-2; clone_size: few; cdr3_length: 14; d_call: NA; v_call: TRBV19; cdr3_nt: TGTGCCAGTAGTATGTTATTCCTCACCGGGGAGCTGTTTTTT; cdr3_aa: CASSMLFLTGELFF
j_call: TRBJ2-7; clone_size: NA; cdr3_length: 14; d_call: TRBD1; v_call: TRBV19; cdr3_nt: TGTGCCAGTAGTACCACAGGGGGCGCGTACGAGCAGTACTTC; cdr3_aa: CASSTTGGAYEQYF
j_call: TRBJ1-2; clone_size: NA; cdr3_length: 14; d_call: TRBD1; v_call: TRBV5-4; cdr3_nt: TGTGCCAGCAGCCTCAGGTGGCAGGGGGAGGCCTACACCTTC; cdr3_aa: CASSLRWQGEAYTF
j_call: TRBJ2-1; clone_size: NA; cdr3_length: 15; d_call: TRBD1; v_call: TRBV15; cdr3_nt: TGTGCCACCAGCAGAGATTGGGAAGGGGGCAGGGAGCAGTTCTTC; cdr3_aa: CATSRDWEGGREQFF
j_call: TRBJ2-3; clone_size: NA; cdr3_length: 16; d_call: TRBD2; v_call: TRBV2; cdr3_nt: TGTGCCAGCAGTGTATATGGACTAGCGGGAGGGGATACGCAGTATTTT; cdr3_aa: CASSVYGLAGGDTQYF
j_call: TRBJ2-7; clone_size: few; cdr3_length: 12; d_call: NA; v_call: TRBV7-2; cdr3_nt: TGTGCCAGCAGCTTATCTTCGTTCGAGCAGTACTTC; cdr3_aa: CASSLSSFEQYF
j_call: TRBJ2-1; clone_size: NA; cdr3_length: 17; d_call: TRBD2; v_call: TRBV5-1; cdr3_nt: TGCGCCAGCAGCCAAGGACTAGCGGGGAGCTCCTACAATGAGCAGTTCTTC; cdr3_aa: CASSQGLAGSSYNEQFF
j_call: TRBJ2-3; clone_size: NA; cdr3_length: 13; d_call: TRBD2; v_call: TRBV19; cdr3_nt: TGTGCCAGTGGAGCTAGCGGGAAAGGGACGCAGTATTTT; cdr3_aa: CASGASGKGTQYF
j_call: TRBJ1-1; clone_size: once; cdr3_length: 16; d_call: TRBD1; v_call: TRBV2; cdr3_nt: TGTGCCAGCAGAGTCCCGGGACAGGGCGAAGGCACTGAAGCTTTCTTT; cdr3_aa: CASRVPGQGEGTEAFF
j_call: TRBJ2-1; clone_size: NA; cdr3_length: 14; d_call: TRBD2; v_call: TRBV19; cdr3_nt: TGTGCCAGTAGTAGGGGGACTAGTGGCAATGAGCAGTTCTTC; cdr3_aa: CASSRGTSGNEQFF
j_call: TRBJ2-6; clone_size: NA; cdr3_length: 17; d_call: TRBD1; v_call: TRBV4-2; cdr3_nt: TGTGCCAGCAGCCATAGGACAGGAGCCTCTGGGGCCAACGTCCTGACTTTC; cdr3_aa: CASSHRTGASGANVLTF
j_call: TRBJ1-2; clone_size: NA; cdr3_length: 13; d_call: TRBD1; v_call: TRBV7-9; cdr3_nt: TGTTCCAGCAGCTTAATGGACAGGGATGGCTACACCTTC; cdr3_aa: CSSSLMDRDGYTF
j_call: TRBJ1-5; clone_size: NA; cdr3_length: 14; d_call: TRBD1; v_call: TRBV18; cdr3_nt: TGTGCCAGCTCAGCGACAGGGGAATACCAGCCCCAGCATTTT; cdr3_aa: CASSATGEYQPQHF
j_call: TRBJ1-4; clone_size: NA; cdr3_length: 14; d_call: TRBD1; v_call: TRBV5-1; cdr3_nt: TGCGCCAGCAGCTTACAGGGGGCGGGTGAAAAACTGTTTTTT; cdr3_aa: CASSLQGAGEKLFF
j_call: TRBJ2-3; clone_size: NA; cdr3_length: 16; d_call: NA; v_call: TRBV14; cdr3_nt: TGTGCCAGCAGCCAAGGCACGGGCCTCAGGGGAGATACGCAGTATTTT; cdr3_aa: CASSQGTGLRGDTQYF
j_call: TRBJ2-1; clone_size: NA; cdr3_length: 15; d_call: TRBD2; v_call: TRBV9; cdr3_nt: TGTGCCAGCGCGGGGACTAGCGGGGGGTACAATGAGCAGTTCTTC; cdr3_aa: CASAGTSGGYNEQFF
j_call: TRBJ1-3; clone_size: NA; cdr3_length: 15; d_call: TRBD1; v_call: TRBV25-1; cdr3_nt: TGTGCCAGCAGTCAGGACAGGGGCTCTGGAAACACCATATATTTT; cdr3_aa: CASSQDRGSGNTIYF
j_call: TRBJ2-1; clone_size: NA; cdr3_length: 17; d_call: TRBD2; v_call: TRBV5-1; cdr3_nt: TGCGCCAGCAGCTTGGCGGGACTAGCGGGAGGTCGGAATGAGCAGTTCTTC; cdr3_aa: CASSLAGLAGGRNEQFF
j_call: TRBJ1-1; clone_size: NA; cdr3_length: 13; d_call: NA; v_call: TRBV7-9; cdr3_nt: TGTTCCAGCAGCTTAGAGGGAGAGGCTGAAGCTTTCTTT; cdr3_aa: CSSSLEGEAEAFF
j_call: TRBJ2-7; clone_size: NA; cdr3_length: 11; d_call: TRBD2; v_call: TRBV7-2; cdr3_nt: TGTGCCAGCAGCTCGGGGGGGGAGCAGTACTTC; cdr3_aa: CASSSGGEQYF
j_call: TRBJ2-1; clone_size: NA; cdr3_length: 15; d_call: TRBD2; v_call: TRBV11-2; cdr3_nt: TGTGCCAGCAGCTTAAGACTAGCGGAAAACAATGAGCAGTTCTTC; cdr3_aa: CASSLRLAENNEQFF
j_call: TRBJ2-7; clone_size: NA; cdr3_length: 12; d_call: NA; v_call: TRBV5-1; cdr3_nt: TGCGCCAGCAGCTTATCAGGTTACGAGCAGTACTTC; cdr3_aa: CASSLSGYEQYF
j_call: TRBJ2-3; clone_size: NA; cdr3_length: 15; d_call: TRBD2; v_call: TRBV9; cdr3_nt: TGTGCCAGCAGCGTGGGAGGGATTTACACAGATGCGCAGTATTTT; cdr3_aa: CASSVGGIYTDAQYF
j_call: TRBJ1-1; clone_size: NA; cdr3_length: 15; d_call: NA; v_call: TRBV5-4; cdr3_nt: TGTGCCAGCAGCTCCCAAACCGGGAGGAAAACTGAAGCTTTCTTT; cdr3_aa: CASSSQTGRKTEAFF
j_call: TRBJ2-5; clone_size: NA; cdr3_length: 17; d_call: TRBD1; v_call: TRBV5-1; cdr3_nt: TGCGCCAGCAGCTTACGCTCCATTCGGGACAGAAAAGAGACCCAGTACTTC; cdr3_aa: CASSLRSIRDRKETQYF
j_call: TRBJ2-1; clone_size: NA; cdr3_length: 15; d_call: NA; v_call: TRBV4-3; cdr3_nt: TGCGCCAGCAGCCAAGAAGGACAACCCCACAATGAGCAGTTCTTC; cdr3_aa: CASSQEGQPHNEQFF
j_call: TRBJ1-1; clone_size: few; cdr3_length: 17; d_call: TRBD1; v_call: TRBV7-3; cdr3_nt: TGTGCCAGCAGCTTCAATCAGGGGGCCGGGGGAAACACTGAAGCTTTCTTT; cdr3_aa: CASSFNQGAGGNTEAFF
j_call: TRBJ2-7; clone_size: NA; cdr3_length: 14; d_call: NA; v_call: TRBV5-6; cdr3_nt: TGTGCCAGCAGCTTGGGCCAGTCCTTCTACGAGCAGTACTTC; cdr3_aa: CASSLGQSFYEQYF
j_call: TRBJ2-7; clone_size: NA; cdr3_length: 15; d_call: TRBD2; v_call: TRBV4-3; cdr3_nt: TGCGCCAGCAGCCGACTAGCGGGAGCCCCCCACGAGCAGTACTTC; cdr3_aa: CASSRLAGAPHEQYF
j_call: TRBJ2-7; clone_size: NA; cdr3_length: 18; d_call: NA; v_call: TRBV28; cdr3_nt: TGTGCCAGCAGTTTAGACGGACAGAGCCTTGTTAGCTCCTACGAGCAGTACTTC; cdr3_aa: CASSLDGQSLVSSYEQYF
j_call: TRBJ2-4; clone_size: NA; cdr3_length: 11; d_call: TRBD2; v_call: TRBV20-1; cdr3_nt: TGCAGTGCCGCGGGGGTGAGCGTAGGGAACTTC; cdr3_aa: CSAAGVSVGNF
j_call: TRBJ2-4; clone_size: once; cdr3_length: 12; d_call: NA; v_call: TRBV29-1; cdr3_nt: TGCAGCGTTGGGGCAGGCCTAAACATTCAGTACTTC; cdr3_aa: CSVGAGLNIQYF
j_call: TRBJ2-7; clone_size: NA; cdr3_length: 16; d_call: NA; v_call: TRBV9; cdr3_nt: TGTGCCAGCAGCGTAGATCCCACAGCTATCTCCTACGAGCAGTACTTC; cdr3_aa: CASSVDPTAISYEQYF
j_call: TRBJ2-4; clone_size: NA; cdr3_length: 17; d_call: NA; v_call: TRBV28; cdr3_nt: TGTGCCAGCAGTTTGAAGGACTGGCTGGGAGCCAAAAACATTCAGTACTTC; cdr3_aa: CASSLKDWLGAKNIQYF
j_call: TRBJ2-3; clone_size: NA; cdr3_length: 13; d_call: NA; v_call: TRBV6-5; cdr3_nt: TGTGCCAGCAGTTACACCCCCCGGGATACGCAGTATTTT; cdr3_aa: CASSYTPRDTQYF
j_call: TRBJ2-1; clone_size: NA; cdr3_length: 15; d_call: NA; v_call: TRBV4-1; cdr3_nt: TGTGCCAGCAGCGACGGCGGGTCGGACTACAATGAGCAGTTCTTC; cdr3_aa: CASSDGGSDYNEQFF
j_call: TRBJ2-1; clone_size: NA; cdr3_length: 15; d_call: NA; v_call: TRBV4-2; cdr3_nt: TGTGCCAGCAGCCAAGATCAGGTTAGTTACAATGAGCAGTTCTTC; cdr3_aa: CASSQDQVSYNEQFF
j_call: TRBJ2-7; clone_size: NA; cdr3_length: 15; d_call: NA; v_call: TRBV7-2; cdr3_nt: TGTGCCAGCAGCTCTTCTTCGCTAGGAACCTACGAGCAGTACTTC; cdr3_aa: CASSSSSLGTYEQYF
j_call: TRBJ1-2; clone_size: NA; cdr3_length: 14; d_call: NA; v_call: TRBV2; cdr3_nt: TGTGCCAGCAGTGGACGCCAGGGCCCCTATGGCTACACCTTC; cdr3_aa: CASSGRQGPYGYTF
j_call: TRBJ2-1; clone_size: NA; cdr3_length: 16; d_call: NA; v_call: TRBV4-3; cdr3_nt: TGCGCCAGCAGCCAAGAATTGAGCGGACCCTACAATGAGCAGTTCTTC; cdr3_aa: CASSQELSGPYNEQFF
j_call: TRBJ2-7; clone_size: NA; cdr3_length: 14; d_call: NA; v_call: TRBV27; cdr3_nt: TGTGCCAGCAGTTTTACAGGGACATCCTACGAGCAGTACTTC; cdr3_aa: CASSFTGTSYEQYF
j_call: TRBJ2-1; clone_size: NA; cdr3_length: 12; d_call: TRBD1; v_call: TRBV29-1; cdr3_nt: TGCAGCGCCCGGGACAGCTACAATGAGCAGTTCTTC; cdr3_aa: CSARDSYNEQFF
j_call: TRBJ2-5; clone_size: NA; cdr3_length: 13; d_call: NA; v_call: TRBV6-5; cdr3_nt: TGTGCCAGCAGTTTCACAGGGTTGGAGACCCAGTACTTC; cdr3_aa: CASSFTGLETQYF
j_call: TRBJ1-1; clone_size: NA; cdr3_length: 15; d_call: NA; v_call: TRBV27; cdr3_nt: TGTGCCAGCAGTATATCCGGGACGGCGGGGACTGAAGCTTTCTTT; cdr3_aa: CASSISGTAGTEAFF
j_call: TRBJ2-2; clone_size: NA; cdr3_length: 20; d_call: TRBD1; v_call: TRBV5-1; cdr3_nt: TGCGCCAGCAGCTTGACGAGTGACAGGGGATTTAGGGGGAACACCGGGGAGCTGTTTTTT; cdr3_aa: CASSLTSDRGFRGNTGELFF